The 8 T cell receptor beta chains in this list originate from one sample, sequenced in a study of blood T cell repertoires in COVID-19 (TCRdb year 2020). The method behind the library was the immunoSEQ multiplex PCR assay. TCRdb mirrors the immuneACCESS table, restricted to in-frame sequences. Some clones are absent from its copies; in checked studies, under half trace to an unresolved V gene, and the reason for the others is unknown. This sample gives about 380,000 clones in total; roughly 91% of them show up just once. Roughly 1.2% of the sample is in the top ten clones. What was sequenced was PBMCs or T cells enriched from blood (not recorded which). All receptors derive from a woman under 30 who had recovered from COVID-19.

This chain links TRBV6-6 with TRBJ1-5; unclear D gene. This CDR3 is built from 15 residues. V was pared by 8 bases and J by 0 bases, with 14 bases between. Germline CDR1 is MNHNY and CDR2 is SVGAGI (reference sequence). CDR3 amino acids: CASAARLNSNQPQHF. The CDR3, as DNA: TGTGCCAGCGCCGCCAGGCTGAATAGCAATCAGCCCCAGCATTTT.

The J gene is TRBJ1-6, the V gene TRBV14; maybe TRBD1 (5 bases). Germline V gives CDR1 SGHDN, CDR2 FVKESK. This CDR3 is 15 amino acids long. The V and J ends lost 4 bases and 10 bases respectively, with 17 bases between them. CDR3 nucleotides: TGTGCCAGCAGCCTATCGGGACTCGTAATATCACCCCTCCACTTT. Protein sequence: CASSLSGLVISPLHF.

The genes are TRBV5-6 and TRBJ1-1, with TRBD1 matching over 12 bases. The V and J ends lost 2 bases and 3 bases, in that order; junction bases with no gene match: 5. CDR1 is SGHDT, CDR2 YYEEEE, per germline. The CDR3 is 16 amino acids. This CDR3 is CASSFGTGGGDTEAFF. The CDR3 DNA sequence: TGTGCCAGCAGCTTCGGGACAGGGGGCGGAGACACTGAAGCTTTCTTT.

The chain combines TRBV30 with TRBJ1-1; maybe TRBD1 (6 bases). CDR3 length: 13 residues. The V end was cut by 3 bases, the J end by 5 bases, with 13 bases between. CDR1 GTSNPN and CDR2 SVGIG come from the germline V gene (reference sequence). In DNA form, the CDR3 reads TGTGCCTGGAGGAGGACAGATGCTACTGAAGCTTTCTTT. This translates into CAWRRTDATEAFF.

The J gene is TRBJ2-2, the V gene TRBV19; 7 nucleotides agree with TRBD1. CDR3 length: 16 residues. V shed 8 bases and J 3 bases; nucleotides not matched to a gene: 12. Germline assignment: CDR1 LNHDA and CDR2 SQIVND (reference sequence). The CDR3 protein is CASRSNPGQYTGELFF. The CDR3 region has the DNA TGTGCCAGTCGATCCAACCCGGGACAGTACACCGGGGAGCTGTTTTTT.

The chain recombines TRBV2 with TRBJ2-3; possibly TRBD2 for D (7 bases). Germline assignment: CDR1 SNHLY and CDR2 FYNNEI. Trimming left V 11 bases short and J 7 bases short, with 19 bases between. The CDR3 consists of 13 residues. CDR3 DNA: TGTGCCCAGTCGGGGGGCCCGGGAAATACGCAGTATTTT. This codes for CAQSGGPGNTQYF.

CDR3: CASRPDRESREQYF. CDR3 in DNA: TGTGCCAGCAGACCCGACAGGGAATCTCGGGAGCAGTACTTC. The chain is built from TRBV11-2 and TRBJ2-7, with 7 bases fitting TRBD1. Germline CDR1 reads SGHAT; CDR2 reads FQNNGV. CDR3 length equals 14 residues. J gave up 7 bases and V 6 bases, and 12 bases lay outside the gene matches.

The chain links TRBV4-3 to TRBJ1-1; the D gene is possibly TRBD1 (6 bases). V was cut by 1 base and J by 2 bases, with 11 bases left in between. The CDR3 runs to 15 residues. Per germline, CDR1 LGHNA and CDR2 YSLEER. The CDR3 bases are TGCGCCAGCAGCCAAGCTCCAGGGGATAACACTGAAGCTTTCTTT. Protein: CASSQAPGDNTEAFF.